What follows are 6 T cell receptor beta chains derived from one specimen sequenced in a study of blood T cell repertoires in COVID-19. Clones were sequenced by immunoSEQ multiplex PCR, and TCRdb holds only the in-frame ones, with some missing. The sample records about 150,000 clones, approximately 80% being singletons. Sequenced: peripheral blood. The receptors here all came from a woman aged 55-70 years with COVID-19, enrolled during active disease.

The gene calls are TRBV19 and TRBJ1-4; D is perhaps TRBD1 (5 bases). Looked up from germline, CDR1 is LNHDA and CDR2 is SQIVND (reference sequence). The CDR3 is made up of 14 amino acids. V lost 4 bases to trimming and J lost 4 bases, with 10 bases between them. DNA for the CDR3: TGTGCCAGTAGTAATGACAGAGGTAATGAAAAACTGTTTTTT. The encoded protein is CASSNDRGNEKLFF.

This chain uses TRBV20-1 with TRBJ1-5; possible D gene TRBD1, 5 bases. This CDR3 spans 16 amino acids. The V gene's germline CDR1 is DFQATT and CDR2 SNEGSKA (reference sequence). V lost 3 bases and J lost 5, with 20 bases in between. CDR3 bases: TGCAGTGCTAGTTACGGACGGACACTGACTGATCAGCCCCAGCATTTT. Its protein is CSASYGRTLTDQPQHF.

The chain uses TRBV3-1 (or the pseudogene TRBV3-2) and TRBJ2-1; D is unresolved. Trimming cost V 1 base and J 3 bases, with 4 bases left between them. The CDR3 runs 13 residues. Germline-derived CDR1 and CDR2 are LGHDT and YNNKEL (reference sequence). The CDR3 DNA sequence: TGTGCCAGCAGCCAAGGCAGCTACAATGAGCAGTTCTTC. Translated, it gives CASSQGSYNEQFF.

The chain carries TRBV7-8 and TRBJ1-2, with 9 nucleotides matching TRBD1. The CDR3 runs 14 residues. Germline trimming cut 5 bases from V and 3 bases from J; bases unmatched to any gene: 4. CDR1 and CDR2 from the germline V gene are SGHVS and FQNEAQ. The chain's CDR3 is CASSITGGDYGYTF. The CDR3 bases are TGTGCCAGCAGCATTACAGGGGGCGACTATGGCTACACCTTC. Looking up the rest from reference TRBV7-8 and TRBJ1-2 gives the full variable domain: GAGVSQSPRYKVAKRGQDVALRCDPISGHVSLFWYQQALGQGPEFLTYFQNEAQLDKSGLPSDRFFAERPEGSVSTLKIQRTQQEDSAVYLCASSITGGDYGYTFGSGTRLTVV.

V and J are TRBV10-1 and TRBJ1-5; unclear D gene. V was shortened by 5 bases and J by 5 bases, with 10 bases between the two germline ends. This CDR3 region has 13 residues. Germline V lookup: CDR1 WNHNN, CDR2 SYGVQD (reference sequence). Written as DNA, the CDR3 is TGCGCCAGCAGTCCGTCGGGTTATCAGCCCCAGCATTTT. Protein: CASSPSGYQPQHF.

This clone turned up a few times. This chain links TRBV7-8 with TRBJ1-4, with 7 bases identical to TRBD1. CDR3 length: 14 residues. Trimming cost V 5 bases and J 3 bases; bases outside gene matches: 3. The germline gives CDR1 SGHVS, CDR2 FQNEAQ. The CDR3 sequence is CASSLGTANEKLFF. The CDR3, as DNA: TGTGCCAGCAGCCTCGGGACAGCTAATGAAAAACTGTTTTTT.